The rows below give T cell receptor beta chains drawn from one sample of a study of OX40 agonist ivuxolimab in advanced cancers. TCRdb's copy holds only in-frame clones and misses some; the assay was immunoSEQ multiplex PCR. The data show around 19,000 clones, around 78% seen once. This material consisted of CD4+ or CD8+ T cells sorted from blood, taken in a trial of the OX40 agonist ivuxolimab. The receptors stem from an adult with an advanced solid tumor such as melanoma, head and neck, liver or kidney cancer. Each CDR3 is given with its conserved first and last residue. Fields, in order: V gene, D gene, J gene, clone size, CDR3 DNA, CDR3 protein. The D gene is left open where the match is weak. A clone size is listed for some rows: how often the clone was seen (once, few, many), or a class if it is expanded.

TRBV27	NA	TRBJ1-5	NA	TGTGCCAGCAGCCTCACGTCCGGGGCGCAGGCCAATCAGCCCCAGCATTTT	CASSLTSGAQANQPQHF
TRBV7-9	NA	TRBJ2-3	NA	TGTGCCAGCCCAGGGGGAGGGACTGGTACGCAGTATTTT	CASPGGGTGTQYF
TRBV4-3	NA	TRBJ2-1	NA	TGCGCCAGCAGCTCTAGACAGGCCCACAATGAGCAGTTCTTC	CASSSRQAHNEQFF
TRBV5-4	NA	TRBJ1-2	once	TGTGCCAGCAGCTTGGAAATAGGAGGGAGTTTAGGCTACACCTTC	CASSLEIGGSLGYTF
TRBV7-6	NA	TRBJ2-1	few	TGTGCCAGCAGCCCGAACTACAATGAGCAGTTCTTC	CASSPNYNEQFF
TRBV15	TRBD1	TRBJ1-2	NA	TGTGCCACCAGCAGCAGGGACAGGGTCTTTGATGGCTACACCTTC	CATSSRDRVFDGYTF
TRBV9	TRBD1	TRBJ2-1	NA	TGTGCCAGCAGCGTAGGACAGGGTTACAATGAGCAGTTCTTC	CASSVGQGYNEQFF
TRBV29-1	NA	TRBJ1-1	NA	TGCAGCGTTGAAGCGGTTTATGAAGCTTTCTTT	CSVEAVYEAFF
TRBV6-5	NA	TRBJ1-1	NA	TGTGCCAGCAGTTACACTGGGGCGAACACTGAAGCTTTCTTT	CASSYTGANTEAFF
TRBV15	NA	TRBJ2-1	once	TGTGCCACCGGAGGGTCGATCTCCTACAATGAGCAGTTCTTC	CATGGSISYNEQFF
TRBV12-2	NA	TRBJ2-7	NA	TGTGCAAGTCGCACTTCCTCGACAGGGAGCGAGCAGTACTTC	CASRTSSTGSEQYF
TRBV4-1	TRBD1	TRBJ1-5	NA	TGCGCCAGCAGCCAATCCCAGGGGGCTCATCAGCCCCAGCATTTT	CASSQSQGAHQPQHF
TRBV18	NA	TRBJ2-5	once	TGTGCCAGCTCACCCCTAATATTATCAGTCGAGACCCAGTACTTC	CASSPLILSVETQYF
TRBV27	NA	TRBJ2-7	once	TGTGCCAGCAGTTTAGGGGGCAAGCTCTACGAGCAGTACTTC	CASSLGGKLYEQYF
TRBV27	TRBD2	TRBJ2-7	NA	TGTGCCAGCAGAGGACTAGCGGCCTTCTACGAGCAGTACTTC	CASRGLAAFYEQYF
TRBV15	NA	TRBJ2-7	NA	TGTGCCACCAGCAGAGTGGGGGCGGACGAGCAGTACTTC	CATSRVGADEQYF
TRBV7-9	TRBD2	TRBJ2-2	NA	TGTGCCAGCAGCTTAATCGGCCGGGCTAGCGGGAGTTTAGGGGAGCTGTTTTTT	CASSLIGRASGSLGELFF